Presented here are 18 T cell receptor beta chains from one specimen sequenced in a study of beta chain features in type 1 diabetes. Expressed TCRB transcripts were sequenced because the entire RNA isolate underwent reverse transcription. Libraries were prepared by immunoSEQ multiplex PCR; TCRdb keeps only in-frame clonotypes and omits some of them. This sample has around 450,000 clones, with about an eighth found just once. Sequenced input: naive CD4+ T cells from blood. The receptor source for this set is a woman aged 18 to 35 in good health.

This clone was observed a handful of times. The chain links TRBV5-4 to TRBJ2-4; tentative D call: TRBD1 (6 bases). The CDR3 sequence is 14 residues long. Trimming cost V 2 bases and J 3 bases, with 9 bases left between them. Germline V gives CDR1 SGHNT, CDR2 YYREEE (reference sequence). CDR3 nucleotide sequence: TGTGCCAGCAGCTTACAGGGATTCAAAAACATTCAGTACTTC. This gives the protein CASSLQGFKNIQYF. Together with reference TRBV5-4 and TRBJ2-4, the CDR3 gives the full variable domain: ETGVTQSPTHLIKTRGQQVTLRCSSQSGHNTVSWYQQALGQGPQFIFQYYREEENGRGNFPPRFSGLQFPNYSSELNVNALELDDSALYLCASSLQGFKNIQYFGAGTRLSVL.

The chain has TRBV4-1 and TRBJ1-1; TRBD1 aligns across 9 bases. Germline CDR1 is MGHRA and CDR2 is YSYEKL. V lost 1 base, J lost 0 bases, and 3 bases stayed unmatched. CDR3 length: 16 residues. CDR3 loop: CASSQGWDRVNTEAFF. CDR3 nucleotide sequence: TGCGCCAGCAGCCAAGGATGGGACAGGGTGAACACTGAAGCTTTCTTT.

The chain uses TRBV7-9 and TRBJ1-4; TRBD1 matches at 7 bases. The V segment lost 5 bases and the J segment 4 bases; nucleotides outside the gene matches: 4. Germline V gives CDR1 SEHNR, CDR2 FQNEAQ (reference sequence). The CDR3 has 14 residues. The DNA for the CDR3 is TGTGCCAGCAGCGCGGGACAGTTTAATGAAAAACTGTTTTTT. This gives the protein CASSAGQFNEKLFF.

This clone came up a few times. The chain uses TRBV7-2 and TRBJ1-1, with D unresolved. CDR3 length equals 13 residues. Germline CDR1 and CDR2: SGHTA and FQGNSA. V was shortened by 6 bases and J by 1 base, with 9 bases between the two germline ends. CDR3 sequence reads: CASRGSRNTEAFF. The CDR3 DNA follows: TGTGCCAGCAGGGGCTCGCGGAACACTGAAGCTTTCTTT.

The rearrangement uses TRBV13 and TRBJ2-7, with 10 bases identical to TRBD2. J lost 0 bases, V lost 10 bases, and 6 bases had no gene match. The CDR3 length is 14 residues. Germline CDR1 reads PRHDT; CDR2 reads FYEKMQ (reference sequence). For the CDR3, the DNA is TGTGCCACCACTAGCGGGGCAAGCTCCTACGAGCAGTACTTC. The encoded protein is CATTSGASSYEQYF.

There are a few counts of this clone. The chain has TRBV6-5 and TRBJ2-7, with D hard to call. V was trimmed by 5 bases and J by 3 bases, leaving 8 bases between them. Per germline, CDR1 MNHEY and CDR2 SVGAGI. There are 12 residues in the CDR3. CDR3 coding DNA: TGTGCCAGCAGTCTCACGCTCTACGAGCAGTACGTC. It is translated as CASSLTLYEQYV.

This sequence joins TRBV11-1 and TRBJ2-2, with 7 bases matching TRBD1. The V gene end was trimmed by 5 bases and the J gene end by 1 base; junction bases not matched to a gene: 4. The CDR3 has 15 amino acids. Germline V gives CDR1 SGHAT, CDR2 FQDESV (reference sequence). CDR3 in amino acids: CASSQGQENTGELFF. CDR3 bases: TGTGCCAGCAGCCAAGGACAGGAGAACACCGGGGAGCTGTTTTTT.

The rearrangement joins TRBV2 to TRBJ1-1, with no clear D. This CDR3 region has 11 residues. Between the trimmed V and J ends, which lost 0 bases and 8 bases, there was a span of 4 bases. Germline CDR1 and CDR2: SNHLY and FYNNEI. In DNA, the CDR3 is TGTGCCAGCAGTGAAGCGGGAGAAGCTTTCTTT. It specifies CASSEAGEAFF.

This clone was observed a few times. Additional DNA sequences in this sample encode the identical CDR3. The chain carries TRBV29-1 and TRBJ2-5, with D possibly being TRBD2 (5 bases). The CDR3 extends over 12 amino acids. Looked up from germline, CDR1 is SQVTM and CDR2 is ANQGSEA. Trimming left V 5 bases short and J 1 base short, with 8 bases between. As DNA, the CDR3 is TGCAGCGTTCGAGGAGGCCAAGAGACCCAGTACTTC. Translating it yields CSVRGGQETQYF. The whole variable domain, filled in from reference TRBV29-1 and TRBJ2-5, reads SAVISQKPSRDICQRGTSLTIQCQVDSQVTMMFWYRQQPGQSLTLIATANQGSEATYESGFVIDKFPISRPNLTFSTLTVSNMSPEDSSIYLCSVRGGQETQYFGPGTRLLVL.

This chain uses TRBV4-3 with TRBJ2-5; D perhaps matches TRBD1 (5 bases). Germline V CDR1 and CDR2: LGHNA, YSLEER. This CDR3 is built from 13 residues. Trimming left V 2 bases short and J 5 bases short, with 9 bases between. CDR3 amino acids: CASSQWGRETQYF. DNA for the CDR3: TGCGCCAGCAGCCAATGGGGCCGGGAGACCCAGTACTTC.

This clone was counted between two and nine times. This chain links TRBV4-1 with TRBJ1-3; tentative D call: TRBD1 (6 bases). The CDR3 contains 14 residues. Trimming cost V 6 bases and J 2 bases, with 11 bases left between them. Germline loops: CDR1 MGHRA, CDR2 YSYEKL. The CDR3 loop reads CASRLGGPGNTIYF. CDR3 coding DNA: TGCGCCAGCAGGCTCGGGGGCCCTGGAAACACCATATATTTT.

This clone came up a few times. The chain has TRBV7-3 and TRBJ2-2, with D maybe TRBD1 (6 bases). Trimming left V 5 bases short and J 1 base short, with 11 bases between. Germline V gene data show CDR1 as SGHTA and CDR2 as FQGTGA. The CDR3 loop spans 15 amino acids. The DNA for the CDR3 is TGTGCCAGCAGCCCCGGGACACTGAACACCGGGGAGCTGTTTTTT. This gives the protein CASSPGTLNTGELFF. Filled out from reference TRBV7-3 and TRBJ2-2, the complete variable domain reads GAGVSQTPSNKVTEKGKYVELRCDPISGHTALYWYRQSLGQGPEFLIYFQGTGAADDSGLPNDRFFAVRPEGSVSTLKIQRTERGDSAVYLCASSPGTLNTGELFFGEGSRLTVL.

The chain links TRBV6-5 to TRBJ1-2; D call uncertain. V was cut by 2 bases and J by 3 bases, with 13 bases left in between. The germline gives CDR1 MNHEY, CDR2 SVGAGI. This CDR3 comprises 15 residues. CDR3 nucleotides: TGTGCCAGCAGTTACCTTTTTGGGGTGTACTATGGCTACACCTTC. As protein: CASSYLFGVYYGYTF.

This chain uses TRBV5-4 with TRBJ2-1; 8 bases agree with TRBD1. Trimming at V came to 5 bases and at J to 0 bases, leaving 7 bases not matched to a gene. This CDR3 has 16 amino acids. Germline V gene data show CDR1 as SGHNT and CDR2 as YYREEE (reference sequence). In nucleotides, the CDR3 is TGTGCCAGCAGTTCAAGACAGGGGATCTCCTACAATGAGCAGTTCTTC. As protein: CASSSRQGISYNEQFF.

This chain joins TRBV7-8 and TRBJ2-1; D unresolved. The V end lost 1 base, the J end lost 3 bases, and 4 bases lay between the germline ends. This CDR3 comprises 13 residues. Germline CDR1 and CDR2: SGHVS and FQNEAQ. The CDR3 protein is CASSLVIYNEQFF. The CDR3 nucleotides read TGTGCCAGCAGCTTAGTTATCTACAATGAGCAGTTCTTC.

This clone appeared a few times. The J gene is TRBJ2-1, the V gene TRBV19, with 11 bases identical to TRBD2. CDR3 length: 15 amino acids. Looked up from germline, CDR1 is LNHDA and CDR2 is SQIVND (reference sequence). The V and J ends lost 5 bases and 6 bases, in that order; junction bases with no gene match: 6. CDR3 coding DNA: TGTGCCAGTAGTCTAAGACTAGCGGGACGCAATGAGCAGTTCTTC. Amino acids: CASSLRLAGRNEQFF.

V is TRBV10-3 and J is TRBJ2-2; 7 bases match TRBD1. Germline V gene sequence: CDR1 ENHRY, CDR2 SYGVKD. Germline trimming cut 4 bases from V and 1 base from J; bases unmatched to any gene: 12. This CDR3 spans 18 amino acids. Here the CDR3 reads CAISGTGRRLLNTGELFF. The CDR3 nucleotides read TGTGCCATCAGTGGGACAGGCAGACGACTATTGAACACCGGGGAGCTGTTTTTT.

The chain recombines TRBV20-1 with TRBJ2-7; D gene ambiguous. V was cut by 0 bases and J by 3 bases, with 3 bases left in between. The CDR3 has 11 amino acids. Germline values: CDR1 DFQATT, CDR2 SNEGSKA (reference sequence). CDR3 sequence (DNA): TGCAGTGCTAGAGATCTCTACGAGCAGTACTTC. As protein: CSARDLYEQYF.